This T cell receptor (beta chain) appears in the sequencing data of a study of blood T cell repertoires in COVID-19. Original analysis: Amplification from reference gene primers served as the basis for estimated nucleated cell counts. The repertoire was sequenced with immunoSEQ multiplex PCR; TCRdb's copy has only in-frame clones and lacks some. For V, J and clone size, that table is used; D and trimming come from the DNA. The sample consists of 250,000 to 350,000 clones, 87% of them appearing once. CDR1 and CDR2 (germline): LNHNV, YYDKDF (reference sequence). The ends lost 2 bases at V and 2 bases at J; junction bases unmatched: 10. This CDR3 has 17 amino acids.

This TCR derives from a man aged 18 to 30 with active or convalescent COVID-19. Sequencing used peripheral blood. The J gene is TRBJ2-3, the V gene TRBV15; TRBD1 matches at 7 bases. CDR3 residues: CATSRTGTDLFTDTQYF. CDR3 bases: TGTGCCACCAGCAGAACCGGGACAGACCTCTTCACAGATACGCAGTATTTT.